This record concerns one TCR beta chain sequence. The antigen it binds to is not known. Base qualities are missing; no much larger clone stands one base away. Synthetic TCR analog templates were spiked into each PCR to estimate absolute template abundance from read counts. The immunoSEQ assay was used to amplify TCRbeta CDR3 regions from genomic DNA with bias-controlled V and J gene primers. Sequencing of rearranged TCRbeta segments was done at approximately 20X coverage. Concerning the study's data processing: Clustering was used to correct sequencing errors, and CDR3s were annotated against IMGT so that V, D and J genes could be assigned. Only productive TCRbeta rearrangements were used in downstream analyses, excluding out-of-frame or stop-codon sequences. Clonality was calculated as one minus the Shannon entropy normalized by the log of the number of unique productive sequences. Fisher's exact test with Benjamini-Hochberg correction, using a cutoff of adjusted p below 0.01, was how clones that differed between time points or between blood and tumor were identified. TCRdb stores this immuneACCESS table with in-frame sequences only. Part of the clones is absent; in the studies checked, under half of the shortfall reflects unresolved V genes, and no reason is known for the rest. V and J calls and clone size follow that table, whereas D and trimming were derived from the DNA. The sample table lists 35,000 to 50,000 clones, about 84% of them with a count of one. The top ten constitute 15% to 20% of the sample.

CDR1 and CDR2 are drawn from the germline V gene: WSHSY, SAAADI. The CDR3 starts with the cysteine, ends with the phenylalanine, and has 14 residues. The kept DNA is CDR3 alone, 42 bases in frame from the first base. V is pared back by 10 bases and J by 5 bases, with 20 bases lying between the germline termini. The sample is drawn from a study of PD-L1 blockade in urothelial cancer (dated 2017 in TCRdb). Regarding the complete study: All patients started therapy in about 2014 and received atezolizumab 1,200 mg intravenously every 3 weeks. About 85% of the roughly 29 patients were males with bladder-origin urothelial cancer, and about 60% of the roughly 29 reported a prior smoking history. Patients had an ECOG performance status of 0 or 1 and had received between 0 and 3 prior chemotherapy regimens. Blood samples were analyzed at two time points: 3 weeks after treatment start (second dose) and 6 weeks after treatment start. Blood samples gave median yields of about 140,000 T cells and 82,636 unique TCRs, along with a median clonality of 0.080. The study, an exploratory multi-omic analysis, examined somatic, immune and clinical correlates of response to PD-L1 blockade with atezolizumab in urothelial cancer. TCR sequencing covered pretreatment tumor samples and matched, serially collected peripheral blood taken before and after atezolizumab treatment. Durable clinical benefit was defined as progression-free survival longer than 6 months, and TCR features were also tested against progression-free and overall survival. Whole exome sequencing and RNA sequencing of pretreatment tumors were performed alongside TCR sequencing in the same patients. Eight to ten patients achieved durable clinical benefit and about 19 did not. Just over 28 patients had pretreatment blood TCR-seq, about 25 had at least one posttreatment blood collection, and about 25 had tumor TCR-seq.

Reading the label with the study, this specimen's time point is: pretreatment peripheral blood. A cohort of 25 to 35 patients with locally advanced or metastatic urothelial carcinoma, treated at Memorial Sloan Kettering on a trial protocol, was included. Peripheral blood mononuclear cells were collected from each patient pretreatment and during treatment, giving between 1 and 8 total time points per patient. The Qiagen DNeasy Blood extraction kit was used to purify genomic DNA from total PBMCs and tumor samples. PBMCs were collected pretreatment and during treatment, and were isolated and stored as previously described. The paper's findings and limits, for the study overall: Because the sample size was small (n of about 30) and many exploratory analyses were performed, the results are intended to be hypothesis-generating. Greater expansion of tumor-associated TCR clones in peripheral blood 3 weeks after the start of treatment was observed in patients with durable benefit (n of about 24, p = 0.022). A pretreatment peripheral blood TCR clonality below the median was linked to improved progression-free and overall survival.

The sequences come from PBMCs, collected around atezolizumab (anti-PD-L1) treatment. The source is a man between 60 and 70 years old with urothelial cancer. The chain links TRBV10-2 with TRBJ1-1, with no D gene named confidently. The CDR3 region: CATLPGGMGTEAFF. The nucleotide sequence reads TGCGCCACCCTACCCGGAGGGATGGGAACTGAAGCTTTCTTT.